This T cell receptor (beta chain) was profiled in a study of T cell responses to AZD1222 COVID-19 vaccine. Study context: Second doses that came at about 4 or about 12 weeks were put together. Study observations and caveats: In a largely white British group with more females than males, clonal diversity was possibly underestimated. After the peak T cell response, and only then, were repertoires sampled.

In the case of this clone: Its antigen remains unknown.

Libraries were prepared by immunoSEQ multiplex PCR; TCRdb keeps only in-frame clonotypes and omits some of them. The table lists some 140,000 clones, 90% of them singletons. CDR1 and CDR2 (germline): LNHDA, SQIVND (reference sequence). This CDR3 has 13 residues. With 1 base removed from V and 3 bases from J, the gap between germline ends came to 7 bases. This chain uses TRBV19 with TRBJ2-7, with D maybe TRBD2 (6 bases). The receptor comes from an adult in good health. Sequencing used peripheral blood, obtained on day 0 of AZD1222 vaccination. This CDR3 reads CASSIGLDYEQYF. The CDR3 DNA sequence: TGTGCCAGTAGTATAGGACTAGACTACGAGCAGTACTTC.